The rows below give T cell receptor beta chains drawn from one sample of a study of cytomegalovirus exposure and HLA in healthy donors. TCRdb's copy holds only in-frame clones and misses some; the assay was immunoSEQ multiplex PCR. Counted here are 150,000 to 200,000 clones, roughly 76% occurring once; the ten biggest clones make up over 4.5%. Specimen: PBMCs. The receptor source for this set is a woman younger than 30 in good health and CMV-seropositive. Both conserved end residues are part of each CDR3. A D gene is named only where the DNA matches it firmly.

TRBD1	TRBJ1-5	TRBV6-5	CASSTGTDKYQPQHF	TGTGCCAGCAGTACTGGGACAGACAAATATCAGCCCCAGCATTTT
TRBD1	TRBJ1-2	TRBV7-8	CASSLTTGTDLYTF	TGTGCCAGCAGCTTAACCACCGGGACAGACTTGTACACCTTC
-	TRBJ2-7	TRBV9	CASSASERDEQYF	TGTGCCAGCAGCGCCTCCGAGCGGGACGAGCAGTACTTC
-	TRBJ1-1	TRBV30	CAWSVGGSMNTEAFF	TGTGCCTGGAGTGTGGGGGGAAGCATGAACACTGAAGCTTTCTTT
-	TRBJ1-2	TRBV2	CASSLSNYGYTF	TGTGCCAGCAGTCTCTCTAACTATGGCTACACCTTC
TRBD1	TRBJ1-5	TRBV10-3	CATRRQGQPQHF	TGTGCCACGAGGAGACAGGGACAGCCCCAGCATTTT
TRBD1	TRBJ1-1	TRBV6-5	CASSYSRGGGTEAFF	TGTGCCAGCAGTTACTCGAGAGGGGGCGGGACTGAAGCTTTCTTT
-	TRBJ2-2	TRBV11-3	CASSSSPGLMVTGELFF	TGTGCCAGCAGCTCCAGCCCAGGTCTAATGGTCACCGGGGAGCTGTTTTTT
-	TRBJ1-3	TRBV5-1	CASSLSGSSSGNTIYF	TGCGCCAGCAGCTTGTCGGGGTCCTCCTCTGGAAACACCATATATTTT
-	TRBJ2-1	TRBV9	CASSAGIVGASYNEQFF	TGTGCCAGCAGCGCCGGCATCGTGGGAGCCTCCTACAATGAGCAGTTCTTC
-	TRBJ1-3	TRBV25-1	CASSPETEMRTIYF	TGTGCCAGCAGCCCTGAGACAGAGATGCGAACCATATATTTT
-	TRBJ1-4	TRBV25-1	CASVDWGGKLFF	TGTGCCAGCGTGGATTGGGGGGGAAAACTGTTTTTT
-	TRBJ1-4	TRBV4-1	CASSLLGAWGGTNKKLFF	TGCGCCAGCAGCCTCCTAGGGGCCTGGGGAGGCACTAATAAAAAACTGTTTTTT
TRBD1	TRBJ2-7	TRBV6-1	CASSTDRAIGEQYF	TGTGCCAGCAGTACGGACAGGGCCATAGGCGAGCAGTACTTC
TRBD2	TRBJ2-4	TRBV18	CASSPPGLAGLLAKNIQYF	TGTGCCAGCTCACCCCCGGGACTAGCGGGACTCCTAGCCAAAAACATTCAGTACTTC